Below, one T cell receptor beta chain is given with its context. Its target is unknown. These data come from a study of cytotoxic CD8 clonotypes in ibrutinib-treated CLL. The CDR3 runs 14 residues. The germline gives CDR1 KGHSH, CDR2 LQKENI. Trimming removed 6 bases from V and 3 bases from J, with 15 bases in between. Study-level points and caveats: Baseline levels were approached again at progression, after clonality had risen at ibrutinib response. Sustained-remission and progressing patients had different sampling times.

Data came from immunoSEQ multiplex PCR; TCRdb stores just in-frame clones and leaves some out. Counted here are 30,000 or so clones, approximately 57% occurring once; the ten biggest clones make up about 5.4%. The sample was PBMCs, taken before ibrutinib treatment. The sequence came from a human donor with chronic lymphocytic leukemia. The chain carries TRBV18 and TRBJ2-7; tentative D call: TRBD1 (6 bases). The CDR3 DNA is TGTGCCAGCTCCTCCAGGGGATTCAGCTACGAGCAGTACTTC. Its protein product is CASSSRGFSYEQYF.